The 21 T cell receptor beta chains below were found in one sample sequenced in a study of T cell responses to AZD1222 COVID-19 vaccine. Some clones are missing from TCRdb's copy, which holds only in-frame ones; the method was immunoSEQ multiplex PCR. Here the sample spans around 130,000 clones, 80% to 90% being singletons. Sequences were derived from peripheral blood, sampled on day 0 of AZD1222 vaccination. These receptors were obtained from an adult in good health.

V and J are TRBV7-2 and TRBJ1-2; D remains ambiguous. Per the germline V gene, CDR1 is SGHTA and CDR2 is FQGNSA. Trimming left V 0 bases short and J 8 bases short, with 13 bases between. The CDR3 has 14 residues. The CDR3 DNA sequence: TGTGCCAGCAGCTTAGCGGGAGGGTTGAAGGGCTACACCTTC. This translates into CASSLAGGLKGYTF.

This chain connects TRBV11-3 to TRBJ1-4, with 7 positions matching TRBD1. Germline assignment: CDR1 SGHNT and CDR2 YENEEA. The CDR3 has 15 amino acids. Trimming took 4 bases from V and 7 from J; bases not matched to a gene: 9. CDR3 DNA sequence: TGTGCCAGCAGCTCCGGAGGGGGCGGGAGTGAAAAACTGTTTTTT. Amino acid sequence: CASSSGGGGSEKLFF.

The J gene is TRBJ2-7, the V gene TRBV6-2 or TRBV6-3; tentative D call: TRBD1 (6 bases). Germline V lookup: CDR1 MNHEY, CDR2 SVGEGT. V was cut by 4 bases and J by 7 bases, with 20 bases left in between. The CDR3 has 15 amino acids. The CDR3 is CASSWPSQGSGEQYF. CDR3 coding DNA: TGTGCCAGCAGTTGGCCTTCGCAGGGGAGTGGGGAGCAGTACTTC.

J is TRBJ1-1 and V is TRBV5-1; D unclear. This CDR3 contains 13 residues. The V and J ends lost 4 bases and 1 base respectively, with 8 bases between them. Germline-derived CDR1 and CDR2 are SGHRS and YFSETQ. The CDR3 spells CASSELTNTEAFF. The CDR3 DNA is TGCGCCAGCAGCGAGTTGACGAACACTGAAGCTTTCTTT.

V usage is TRBV3-1 (or the pseudogene TRBV3-2) and J usage is TRBJ2-2; D remains ambiguous. The CDR3 is 14 residues long. Germline CDR1 is LGHDT and CDR2 is YNNKEL (reference sequence). The V end was cut by 1 base, the J end by 5 bases, with 8 bases between. The CDR3 here is CASSQVLRTGELFF. CDR3 in DNA: TGTGCCAGCAGCCAAGTCCTACGGACCGGGGAGCTGTTTTTT.

The chain is built from TRBV7-2 and TRBJ1-2; D is undetermined. Germline loops: CDR1 SGHTA, CDR2 FQGNSA. V was shortened by 1 base and J by 0 bases, with 12 bases between the two germline ends. CDR3 length equals 16 residues. CDR3: CASSLGAGNTNYGYTF. For the CDR3, the DNA is TGTGCCAGCAGCTTAGGGGCGGGAAATACTAACTATGGCTACACCTTC.

The V and J genes are TRBV2 and TRBJ1-1; D gene uncertain. Germline loops: CDR1 SNHLY, CDR2 FYNNEI. V shed 4 bases and J shed 4 bases, with 7 bases lying between them. The CDR3 runs 12 residues. In nucleotides, the CDR3 is TGTGCCAGCAGTGTCGACGCCACTGAAGCTTTCTTT. Its translation: CASSVDATEAFF.

V and J are TRBV11-2 and TRBJ2-2; no clear D gene. The CDR3 consists of 14 residues. V lost 5 bases and J lost 0, with 7 bases in between. Per germline, CDR1 SGHAT and CDR2 FQNNGV. Here the CDR3 reads CASSTRTNTGELFF. For the CDR3, the DNA is TGTGCCAGCAGCACCCGTACGAACACCGGGGAGCTGTTTTTT.

The V call is TRBV9, the J call TRBJ2-7; 10 bases line up with TRBD2. The CDR3 covers 15 residues. V lost 4 bases to trimming and J lost 3 bases; unmatched junction nucleotides: 7. Germline assignment: CDR1 SGDLS and CDR2 YYNGEE. Here the CDR3 reads CASSSGTSDFYEQYF. The CDR3 DNA sequence: TGTGCCAGCAGCTCCGGGACTAGCGATTTCTACGAGCAGTACTTC.

This chain uses TRBV5-4 with TRBJ1-2; TRBD1 might be the D (6 bases). V shed 0 bases and J shed 7 bases, with 16 bases lying between them. The CDR3 length is 15 residues. Per the germline V gene, CDR1 is SGHNT and CDR2 is YYREEE (reference sequence). The CDR3 bases are TGTGCCAGCAGCTTGGTTCTTCAGGGGCGAAGTGGCTACACCTTC. As protein: CASSLVLQGRSGYTF. The entire variable domain, with the rest obtained from reference TRBV5-4 and TRBJ1-2, is as follows: ETGVTQSPTHLIKTRGQQVTLRCSSQSGHNTVSWYQQALGQGPQFIFQYYREEENGRGNFPPRFSGLQFPNYSSELNVNALELDDSALYLCASSLVLQGRSGYTFGSGTRLTVV.

The chain joins TRBV7-3 to TRBJ2-5; D assignment may be TRBD1 or TRBD2 (5 bases each). Trimming took 1 base from V and 5 from J, leaving 8 bases between them. The CDR3 is 13 amino acids. Per germline, CDR1 SGHTA and CDR2 FQGTGA. The CDR3 protein is CASSLIEGETQYF. In nucleotides, the CDR3 is TGTGCCAGCAGCTTAATTGAGGGGGAGACCCAGTACTTC.

The CDR3 reads CASSFRGTGGAYEQYF. CDR3 DNA: TGTGCCAGCAGCTTTCGCGGGACAGGGGGCGCCTACGAGCAGTACTTC. The chain links TRBV11-3 to TRBJ2-7, with 12 nucleotides matching TRBD1. Germline V lookup: CDR1 SGHNT, CDR2 YENEEA. Losses at the gene ends were 3 bases for V and 2 bases for J; bases not matched to a gene: 5. The CDR3 is 16 residues long.

The chain has TRBV3-1 (or the pseudogene TRBV3-2) and TRBJ1-1, with 10 bases lining up with TRBD1. V trimming: 6 bases; J trimming: 8 bases; junction bases outside the gene matches: 12. Germline values: CDR1 LGHDT, CDR2 YNNKEL (reference sequence). The CDR3 spans 15 residues. The CDR3 DNA reads TGTGCCAGCAGTTTGCCGGGACAGGGGACTCCCGAAGCTTTCTTT. Amino acids: CASSLPGQGTPEAFF.

The chain links TRBV7-2 to TRBJ1-5, with a weak D call TRBD1 (5 bases). The germline CDR1 and CDR2 sequences are SGHTA and FQGNSA. This CDR3 is 13 amino acids long. V lost 5 bases and J 5 bases, leaving 10 bases between the germline ends. CDR3 in amino acids: CASSQRRDQPQHF. The CDR3 bases are TGTGCCAGCAGCCAACGCAGGGATCAGCCCCAGCATTTT.

CDR3 sequence: CAWRRRGGLPDTQYF. DNA of the CDR3: TGTGCCTGGAGAAGAAGGGGAGGTTTGCCAGATACGCAGTATTTT. The chain has TRBV30 and TRBJ2-3; weak D call: TRBD2 (6 bases). Germline V gene sequence: CDR1 GTSNPN, CDR2 SVGIG (reference sequence). The germline V and J ends were trimmed by 3 bases and 4 bases, with 17 bases remaining between them. There are 15 residues in the CDR3.

The rearrangement uses TRBV6-5 and TRBJ2-5; TRBD1 matches 9 bases. Losses at the gene ends were 8 bases for V and 6 bases for J; bases not matched to a gene: 13. The CDR3 runs to 15 residues. The germline V gene has CDR1 MNHEY and CDR2 SVGAGI. The CDR3 bases are TGTGCCAGCCGCGGATTTAGACAGGGGGAAAAGACCCAGTACTTC. It yields the protein CASRGFRQGEKTQYF.

The rearrangement uses TRBV12-3 or TRBV12-4 and TRBJ1-2; D is possibly TRBD1 (6 bases). This CDR3 comprises 12 residues. Trimming took off 7 bases at V and 4 bases at J, with 10 bases between the two ends. CDR3 sequence: CASIQGSYGYTF. CDR3 DNA: TGTGCCAGCATCCAGGGGAGCTATGGCTACACCTTC.

This rearrangement joins TRBV5-1 to TRBJ1-1; no reliable D call. Trimming removed 5 bases at V and 1 base at J, with 6 bases between. CDR1 SGHRS and CDR2 YFSETQ come from the germline V gene. This CDR3 is built from 12 residues. CDR3 residues: CASRERNTEAFF. The CDR3 DNA reads TGCGCCAGCAGAGAGAGGAACACTGAAGCTTTCTTT. Complete variable domain (other parts from reference TRBV5-1 and TRBJ1-1): KAGVTQTPRYLIKTRGQQVTLSCSPISGHRSVSWYQQTPGQGLQFLFEYFSETQRNKGNFPGRFSGRQFSNSRSEMNVSTLELGDSALYLCASRERNTEAFFGQGTRLTVV.

This clone was observed a handful of times. The V call is TRBV3-1 (or the pseudogene TRBV3-2), the J call TRBJ1-3, with D unresolved. The length of the CDR3 is 15 residues. V gave up 5 bases and J gave up 0 bases, with 11 bases separating them. Germline V gives CDR1 LGHDT, CDR2 YNNKEL (reference sequence). The CDR3 sequence is CASSSDFRSGNTIYF. CDR3 DNA sequence: TGTGCCAGCAGCTCTGATTTCCGCTCTGGAAACACCATATATTTT.

This chain uses TRBV19 with TRBJ1-4; D is undetermined. The CDR3 is 15 residues long. The V gene's germline CDR1 is LNHDA and CDR2 SQIVND (reference sequence). The V end lost 3 bases, the J end lost 3 bases, and 11 bases lay between the germline ends. The CDR3 reads CASSMEGSANEKLFF. The CDR3 bases are TGTGCCAGTAGTATGGAGGGCAGCGCTAATGAAAAACTGTTTTTT. Based on the CDR3 plus reference TRBV19 and TRBJ1-4, the full variable domain is DGGITQSPKYLFRKEGQNVTLSCEQNLNHDAMYWYRQDPGQGLRLIYYSQIVNDFQKGDIAEGYSVSREKKESFPLTVTSAQKNPTAFYLCASSMEGSANEKLFFGSGTQLSVL.

The rearrangement uses TRBV6-1 and TRBJ1-4; D is uncertain. There are 17 residues in the CDR3. The germline CDR1 and CDR2 sequences are MNHNS and SASEGT. Between the trimmed V and J ends, which lost 3 bases and 0 bases, there was a span of 14 bases. Here the CDR3 DNA reads TGTGCCAGCAGTGACAAGGCGGACTCTACAACTAATGAAAAACTGTTTTTT. Protein sequence: CASSDKADSTTNEKLFF.